The entry below gives a single T cell receptor beta chain sequence along with its context. Antigen: not known. Every patient relapsed after autologous stem cell transplantation, and brentuximab vedotin exposure varied. TCRdb's copy holds only in-frame clones and misses some; the assay was immunoSEQ multiplex PCR. This table holds almost 85,000 clones, about 89% found once. This sample was included in a study of PD-1 blockade in classical Hodgkin lymphoma. Regarding the study as a whole: When set against healthy donors, newly diagnosed patients were reported to show lower baseline TCR diversity. By C4D1, CD4+ diversity increased significantly, especially in complete responders. Nivolumab starters within 1 year of ASCT were excluded. Complete responders' baseline diversity resembled that of newly diagnosed patients.

The germline V gene has CDR1 MGHRA and CDR2 YSYEKL. The V end was cut by 1 base, the J end by 5 bases, with 9 bases between. The CDR3 has 13 residues. The sample consisted of peripheral blood mononuclear cells (PBMCs), taken at baseline. The TCR originated in a human donor with classical Hodgkin lymphoma. J is TRBJ2-7 and V is TRBV4-1; D remains unclear. CDR3 residues: CASSQGAVNEQYF. The CDR3 DNA reads TGCGCCAGCAGCCAAGGCGCGGTAAACGAGCAGTACTTC.